The subject of this entry is one T cell receptor (beta chain). These data are taken from a study of beta chain features in type 1 diabetes. Sequencing targeted expressed TCRB transcripts, as all isolated RNA had been reverse transcribed. This table comes from immunoSEQ multiplex PCR, and its TCRdb copy is limited to in-frame clones, with some not included. Here the sample spans 900,000 or so clones, 17% being singletons. The CDR3 contains 16 residues. CDR1 is SGHAT, CDR2 FQNNGV, per germline. V shed 1 base and J 6 bases; nucleotides not matched to a gene: 8. A sort by CD45RO/CCR7/CD25/CD127/CD95/CD27 yielded CD4+ naive, central memory, regulatory and stem cell-like memory cells.

The sequenced sample was naive CD4+ T cells from blood. The origin of this receptor is a woman between 18 and 30 years old in good health. This chain uses TRBV11-2 with TRBJ2-1; the match to TRBD2 covers 8 bases. The DNA of the CDR3 is TGTGCCAGCAGCTTAGCACTAGCGGTTTTTGGCAATGAGCAGTTCTTC. Its translation is CASSLALAVFGNEQFF.